This entry lists 26 T cell receptor beta chains sequenced from one sample in a study of identical twins. Via MiXCR, TCRdb re-called the 5' RACE reads, giving one row per CDR3 protein. Of under 500,000 distinct CDR3 sequences detected, 13% to 15% appear once; the ten largest clones hold about 1%. These records were also assigned to another study, of yellow fever vaccine responses in identical twins.

The sequenced sample was CD4+ T cells sorted from blood. The receptors derive from a woman between 18 and 29 years old in good health.

Many counts were recorded for this clonotype. The CDR3 is CSLSGSSYNEQFF. The CDR3 region has the DNA TGCAGTCTTAGCGGGAGCTCCTACAATGAGCAGTTCTTC. The rearrangement links TRBV20-1 to TRBJ2-1; TRBD2 aligns across 9 bases. The CDR3 totals 13 residues. Germline values: CDR1 DFQATT, CDR2 SNEGSKA (reference sequence). Germline trimming cut 8 bases from V and 0 bases from J; bases unmatched to any gene: 2.

The rearrangement links TRBV5-1 to TRBJ2-1; TRBD1 might be the D (6 bases). The CDR3 consists of 15 residues. The V end lost 6 bases, the J end lost 4 bases, and 17 bases lay between the germline ends. CDR1 is SGHRS, CDR2 YFSETQ, per germline. The CDR3 here is CASTSKDSLYNEQFF. The CDR3 DNA is TGCGCCAGCACTTCCAAGGACAGCTTATACAATGAGCAGTTCTTC.

This clonotype was seen only a few times. The chain is built from TRBV12-3 or TRBV12-4 and TRBJ1-5; D unresolved. The CDR3 length is 12 residues. V lost 3 bases to trimming and J lost 7 bases, with 7 bases between them. DNA for the CDR3: TGTGCCAGCAGTTTTGTTGGCCAGCCCCAGCATTTT. Translation gives CASSFVGQPQHF.

This chain connects TRBV11-2 to TRBJ2-2; D is possibly TRBD1 (6 bases). The CDR3 length is 18 residues. Germline CDR1 reads SGHAT; CDR2 reads FQNNGV. Deletions cut 2 bases from V and 4 bases from J, with 20 bases between. The CDR3 region has the DNA TGTGCCAGCAGCTTAAGCTTCGGTCCGACAGGTTCCACCGGGGAGCTGTTTTTT. This translates into CASSLSFGPTGSTGELFF.

This chain links TRBV28 with TRBJ1-5; 7 bases line up with TRBD1. Germline V gene data show CDR1 as MDHEN and CDR2 as SYDVKM. The CDR3 runs to 18 residues. V gave up 4 bases and J gave up 0 bases; unmatched junction bases: 12. The CDR3 coding sequence is TGTGCCAGCAGTTATTTTCTCCGGGACAGAAATAGCAATCAGCCCCAGCATTTT. It translates to CASSYFLRDRNSNQPQHF. Based on the CDR3 plus reference TRBV28 and TRBJ1-5, the full variable domain is DVKVTQSSRYLVKRTGEKVFLECVQDMDHENMFWYRQDPGLGLRLIYFSYDVKMKEKGDIPEGYSVSREKKERFSLILESASTNQTSMYLCASSYFLRDRNSNQPQHFGDGTRLSIL.

This chain uses TRBV9 with TRBJ2-7, with 7 bases matching TRBD2. Germline V gene data show CDR1 as SGDLS and CDR2 as YYNGEE. CDR3 length: 14 amino acids. V lost 3 bases, J lost 7 bases, and 10 bases stayed unmatched. The CDR3 DNA follows: TGTGCCAGCAGCGGGGGACTACCCTCGGGGGAGCAGTACTTC. This sequence encodes CASSGGLPSGEQYF.

The genes are TRBV3-1 and TRBJ2-2; 8 bases agree with TRBD1. Per germline, CDR1 LGHDT and CDR2 YNNKEL (reference sequence). Trimming at V came to 1 base and at J to 6 bases, leaving 1 base not matched to a gene. This CDR3 region has 14 residues. The CDR3 DNA reads as TGTGCCAGCAGCCAAGCCAGGGGGCCCGGGGAGCTGTTTTTT. The encoded protein is CASSQARGPGELFF.

This clonotype has just a few counts. The V and J genes are TRBV7-9 and TRBJ2-3; tentative D call: TRBD2 (6 bases). V was clipped by 4 bases and J by 6 bases, with 20 bases between them. From germline, CDR1 is SEHNR and CDR2 FQNEAQ (reference sequence). The CDR3 extends over 16 amino acids. CDR3 sequence (DNA): TGTGCCAGCAGCTCACGGGACTTTCGCCTGCTCGATACGCAGTATTTT. Translating gives CASSSRDFRLLDTQYF.

The CDR3 bases are TGTGCCACCAGCAGAGATGGAGGGGGACTTGACAATGAGCAGTTCTTC. This gives the protein CATSRDGGGLDNEQFF. The J gene is TRBJ2-1, the V gene TRBV15; D is tentatively TRBD1 or TRBD2 (6 bases each). From germline, CDR1 is LNHNV and CDR2 YYDKDF (reference sequence). The CDR3 consists of 16 residues. Deletions cut 0 bases from V and 5 bases from J, with 14 bases between.

This clonotype was found once. CDR3 bases: TGTGCCAGCAGAGGCCCCGCGGGGGGGCGGGAGCAGTTCTTC. This encodes CASRGPAGGREQFF. The chain employs TRBV6-2 or TRBV6-3 and TRBJ2-1; TRBD2 matches 9 bases. Per germline, CDR1 MNHEY and CDR2 SVGEGT. The V gene end was trimmed by 6 bases and the J gene end by 10 bases; junction bases not matched to a gene: 10. The CDR3 covers 14 residues.

This clonotype was picked up a small number of times. V gene TRBV12-3 or TRBV12-4 combines with J gene TRBJ2-1; TRBD1 aligns across 8 bases. V lost 1 base to trimming and J lost 3 bases; unmatched junction nucleotides: 5. CDR3 length equals 16 residues. The CDR3 region has the DNA TGTGCCAGCAGTTTAGGGGGACAGGTAATCTACAATGAGCAGTTCTTC. Protein: CASSLGGQVIYNEQFF.

This clonotype was seen repeatedly, ten times or more. CDR3: CASSLTGLAGVVGNIQYF. The CDR3 DNA follows: TGCGCCAGCAGCTTGACGGGACTAGCGGGAGTAGTTGGAAACATTCAGTACTTC. The J gene is TRBJ2-4, the V gene TRBV5-1; 14 bases fit TRBD2. Germline CDR1 is SGHRS and CDR2 is YFSETQ. The CDR3 is 18 amino acids. V trimming: 1 base; J trimming: 6 bases; junction bases outside the gene matches: 9.

The chain joins TRBV28 to TRBJ1-1, with 7 nucleotides matching TRBD1. Trimming removed 3 bases from V and 1 base from J; junction bases left unmatched: 8. Germline CDR1 is MDHEN and CDR2 is SYDVKM. The CDR3 totals 16 residues. CDR3 in amino acids: CASSLDQGGWNTEAFF. Here the CDR3 DNA reads TGTGCCAGCAGTTTGGACCAGGGGGGGTGGAACACTGAAGCTTTCTTT. Variable domain in full (rest from reference TRBV28 and TRBJ1-1): DVKVTQSSRYLVKRTGEKVFLECVQDMDHENMFWYRQDPGLGLRLIYFSYDVKMKEKGDIPEGYSVSREKKERFSLILESASTNQTSMYLCASSLDQGGWNTEAFFGQGTRLTVV.

V is TRBV29-1 and J is TRBJ1-1; a weak D match, TRBD1 (6 bases). V was clipped by 3 bases and J by 5 bases, with 10 bases between them. CDR3 length: 12 residues. The germline CDR1 and CDR2 sequences are SQVTM and ANQGSEA. The CDR3 coding sequence is TGCAGCGTTGACAGGGGTGGTACTGAAGCTTTCTTT. Amino acid sequence: CSVDRGGTEAFF.

This chain links TRBV10-3 with TRBJ2-7; D remains ambiguous. Germline CDR1 and CDR2: ENHRY and SYGVKD. The CDR3 runs to 14 residues. V lost 10 bases and J 2 bases, leaving 18 bases between the germline ends. The CDR3 loop reads CATTPGRKTYEQYF. CDR3 nucleotide sequence: TGTGCCACCACCCCTGGGCGGAAAACCTACGAGCAGTACTTC.

This clonotype turned up a few times. This sequence joins TRBV20-1 and TRBJ1-1; TRBD1 matches 7 bases. Germline CDR1 DFQATT, CDR2 SNEGSKA (reference sequence). The CDR3 runs to 15 residues. V lost 1 base and J lost 1; bases outside the gene matches: 6. Here the CDR3 DNA reads TGCAGTGCTAGAGCCCCGGGACAGCGGAACACTGAAGCTTTCTTT. Its protein product is CSARAPGQRNTEAFF.

In its sample, this clonotype was seen a few times. The chain uses TRBV7-2 and TRBJ2-4; D is unclear. The CDR3 consists of 15 residues. Germline CDR1 SGHTA, CDR2 FQGNSA. V was shortened by 5 bases and J by 1 base, with 12 bases between the two germline ends. The CDR3 is CASSLVPSAKNIQYF. The CDR3 DNA reads as TGTGCCAGCAGCCTCGTCCCGAGCGCCAAAAACATTCAGTACTTC.

The chain uses TRBV28 and TRBJ2-7; the match to TRBD2 covers 10 bases. Losses at the gene ends were 5 bases for V and 2 bases for J; bases not matched to a gene: 9. Germline V gene lookup returns CDR1 MDHEN and CDR2 SYDVKM. This CDR3 has 16 amino acids. For the CDR3, the DNA is TGTGCCAGCAGTCGCCACCAAACTAGCGGGACCTACGAGCAGTACTTC. Translation: CASSRHQTSGTYEQYF.

The chain recombines TRBV20-1 with TRBJ2-7, with D hard to call. V was cut by 4 bases and J by 7 bases, with 14 bases left in between. Germline V gives CDR1 DFQATT, CDR2 SNEGSKA (reference sequence). The CDR3 runs to 12 residues. CDR3 protein: CSATGLTREQYF. CDR3 nucleotide sequence: TGCAGTGCTACCGGGCTTACGAGGGAGCAGTACTTC.

The V and J genes are TRBV12-3 or TRBV12-4 and TRBJ2-7; 8 bases align to TRBD1. CDR3 length equals 13 residues. V was clipped by 5 bases and J by 7 bases; unmatched bases: 7. The CDR3 here is CASSAGRTGEQYF. In DNA form, the CDR3 reads TGTGCCAGCAGTGCAGGAAGGACAGGGGAGCAGTACTTC.

This chain joins TRBV11-2 and TRBJ2-4; D is unresolved. In germline, CDR1 is SGHAT, CDR2 FQNNGV. The CDR3 is 16 residues long. With 1 base removed from V and 0 bases from J, the gap between germline ends came to 10 bases. CDR3 nucleotide sequence: TGTGCCAGCAGCTTAGCGACACTATTAGCCAAAAACATTCAGTACTTC. Its translation is CASSLATLLAKNIQYF. Filled out from reference TRBV11-2 and TRBJ2-4, the complete variable domain reads EAGVAQSPRYKIIEKRQSVAFWCNPISGHATLYWYQQILGQGPKLLIQFQNNGVVDDSQLPKDRFSAERLKGVDSTLKIQPAKLEDSAVYLCASSLATLLAKNIQYFGAGTRLSVL.

This chain joins TRBV19 and TRBJ2-1, with 8 bases that match TRBD2. V dropped 5 bases and J dropped 0; count of bases not matched to a gene: 9. CDR3 length: 17 residues. Germline CDR1 LNHDA, CDR2 SQIVND (reference sequence). CDR3 loop: CASSPRGSGSSYNEQFF. The CDR3 DNA reads TGTGCCAGTAGTCCCCGGGGGAGCGGGAGCTCCTACAATGAGCAGTTCTTC.

In nucleotides, the CDR3 is TGTGCCAGCAGCTCGGACGGATATAATTCACCCCTCCACTTT. Translation gives CASSSDGYNSPLHF. The chain recombines TRBV7-9 with TRBJ1-6; D not certain. Germline V gives CDR1 SEHNR, CDR2 FQNEAQ (reference sequence). The CDR3 covers 14 residues. V lost 4 bases and J 4 bases, leaving 8 bases between the germline ends.

The chain employs TRBV10-3 and TRBJ2-5; no clear D. CDR3 length equals 14 residues. V dropped 0 bases and J dropped 1 base, with 6 bases sitting between them. Per the germline V gene, CDR1 is ENHRY and CDR2 is SYGVKD. The CDR3 is CAISESGSQETQYF. CDR3 sequence (DNA): TGTGCCATCAGTGAGTCTGGCAGCCAAGAGACCCAGTACTTC.

This clonotype was counted only a few times. The chain carries TRBV20-1 and TRBJ2-5; 7 nucleotides line up with TRBD1. CDR3 length: 13 residues. Looked up from germline, CDR1 is DFQATT and CDR2 is SNEGSKA (reference sequence). Trimming at V came to 3 bases and at J to 1 base, leaving 2 bases not matched to a gene. The CDR3 loop is CSARGQFQETQYF. The CDR3 region has the DNA TGCAGTGCTAGGGGACAGTTCCAAGAGACCCAGTACTTC.

The chain has TRBV20-1 and TRBJ2-6; D is undetermined. The CDR3 is 16 amino acids. From germline, CDR1 is DFQATT and CDR2 SNEGSKA (reference sequence). V gave up 3 bases and J gave up 1 base, with 13 bases separating them. CDR3 amino acids: CSASIGRLSGANVLTF. The CDR3, as DNA: TGCAGTGCTAGTATTGGTCGCCTGTCTGGGGCCAACGTCCTGACTTTC.